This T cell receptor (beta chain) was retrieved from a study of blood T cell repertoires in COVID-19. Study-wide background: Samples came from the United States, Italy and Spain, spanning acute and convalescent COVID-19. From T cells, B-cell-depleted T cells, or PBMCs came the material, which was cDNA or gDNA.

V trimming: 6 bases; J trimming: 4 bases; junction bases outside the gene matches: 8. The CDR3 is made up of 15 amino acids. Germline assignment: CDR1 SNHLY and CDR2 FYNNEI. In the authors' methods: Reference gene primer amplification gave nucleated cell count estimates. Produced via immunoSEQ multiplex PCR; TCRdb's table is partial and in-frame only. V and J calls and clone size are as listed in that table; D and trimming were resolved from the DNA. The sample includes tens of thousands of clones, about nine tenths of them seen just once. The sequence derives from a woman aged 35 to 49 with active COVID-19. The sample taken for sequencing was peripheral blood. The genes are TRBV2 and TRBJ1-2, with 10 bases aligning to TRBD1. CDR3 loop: CASRDPTGGGYGYTF. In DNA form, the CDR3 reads TGTGCCAGCAGAGACCCGACAGGGGGCGGCTATGGCTACACCTTC.